A selection of T cell receptor beta chains follows, all from one sample in a study of radiotherapy plus CTLA-4 blockade in lung cancer. TCRdb's table, derived via immunoSEQ multiplex PCR, lists solely in-frame clones and lacks some. Here the sample spans roughly 30,000 clones, 78% being singletons. The material sequenced was peripheral blood, taken from a patient treated with radiotherapy plus ipilimumab. The origin of the receptors is a human donor with non-small cell lung cancer who had stable disease on radiotherapy plus ipilimumab. Both conserved end residues are part of each CDR3. A D gene is named only where the DNA matches it firmly.

j_call,v_call,cdr3_length,d_call,cdr3_aa
TRBJ1-1,TRBV27,13,.,CASSSGLNTEAFF
TRBJ1-1,TRBV7-9,16,TRBD1,CASSLKGGQDNTEAFF
TRBJ1-2,TRBV7-9,18,TRBD1,CASSLALTGNWSNYGYTF
TRBJ1-2,TRBV19,13,.,CASSMYPDYGYTF
TRBJ1-4,TRBV7-9,15,TRBD1,CASSLAGGGGEKLFF
TRBJ1-2,TRBV4-1,12,.,CASSQGGRGYTF
TRBJ1-1,TRBV7-8,13,.,CASSLVSDGEAFF
TRBJ2-7,TRBV6-5,12,TRBD2,CASSGGYYEQYF
TRBJ1-5,TRBV2,14,TRBD1,CASSSRQGSQPQHF
TRBJ1-5,TRBV5-6,16,.,CASSLNQGMSNQPQHF
TRBJ1-1,TRBV4-1,17,.,CASSPMGLLKLNTEAFF
TRBJ2-5,TRBV6-5,15,TRBD2,CASSKAGGPGETQYF
TRBJ2-5,TRBV27,16,TRBD1,CASSLTPGQGQETQYF
TRBJ1-1,TRBV19,14,.,CASRNGHVNTEAFF
TRBJ1-5,TRBV7-2,16,.,CASSSGLRAGDQPQHF
TRBJ1-1,TRBV5-1,14,.,CASSLMDGNTEAFF
TRBJ2-6,TRBV7-6,17,.,CASSSLSQLSGANVLTF
TRBJ2-7,TRBV7-2,13,.,CASNQGGFYEQYF
TRBJ2-2,TRBV7-7,17,.,CASSLGSGPMNTGELFF
TRBJ1-1,TRBV28,11,TRBD1,CASSLQGARFF
TRBJ1-1,TRBV14,16,TRBD1,CASSQALGQGAAEAFF
TRBJ2-5,TRBV15,15,.,CATSNSRVYQETQYF
TRBJ2-1,TRBV5-1,12,.,CASSSNLQEQFF
TRBJ2-1,TRBV7-3,18,.,CASSREPGGNRAYNEQFF
TRBJ1-1,TRBV7-2,15,.,CASRYTRSLNTEAFF
TRBJ1-3,TRBV9,15,.,CASSLGVAVGNTIYF
TRBJ1-1,TRBV7-2,15,TRBD1,CASSLDGRGLSEAFF
TRBJ2-5,TRBV5-1,15,.,CASSLGGSNQETQYF
TRBJ1-1,TRBV5-1,13,TRBD1,CASSPQGQSEAFF
TRBJ2-1,TRBV1,16,.,CTGSQVAAGEYNEQFF
TRBJ2-4,TRBV4-3,14,.,CASSQGTGGNIQYF
TRBJ1-4,TRBV5-1,17,.,CASSPGRDGLGYEKLFF
TRBJ2-2,TRBV11-3,12,.,CASSPHSGELFF
TRBJ2-1,TRBV7-8,14,.,CASSLIMEGFEQFF
TRBJ2-3,TRBV23-1,15,.,CASTKLVQGGDTQYF
TRBJ2-2,TRBV2,15,.,CASSESRSWAGELFF
TRBJ2-2,TRBV2,17,.,CASKVGWNSVNTGELFF
TRBJ1-1,TRBV19,15,TRBD1,CASSIGQGAGTEAFF
TRBJ1-2,TRBV9,16,TRBD1,CASSDIGQGLNYGYTF
TRBJ2-6,TRBV29-1,15,.,CSVAAAGSGANVLTF
TRBJ1-1,TRBV19,16,.,CASTQRGGLLSFEAFF
TRBJ2-3,TRBV5-4,15,.,CASSLKSLNTDTQYF
TRBJ2-2,TRBV19,12,.,CASSIQAGELFF
TRBJ2-2,TRBV5-6,14,.,CASSLQGNTGELFF
TRBJ2-1,TRBV19,15,.,CASSGMGPWSDEQFF